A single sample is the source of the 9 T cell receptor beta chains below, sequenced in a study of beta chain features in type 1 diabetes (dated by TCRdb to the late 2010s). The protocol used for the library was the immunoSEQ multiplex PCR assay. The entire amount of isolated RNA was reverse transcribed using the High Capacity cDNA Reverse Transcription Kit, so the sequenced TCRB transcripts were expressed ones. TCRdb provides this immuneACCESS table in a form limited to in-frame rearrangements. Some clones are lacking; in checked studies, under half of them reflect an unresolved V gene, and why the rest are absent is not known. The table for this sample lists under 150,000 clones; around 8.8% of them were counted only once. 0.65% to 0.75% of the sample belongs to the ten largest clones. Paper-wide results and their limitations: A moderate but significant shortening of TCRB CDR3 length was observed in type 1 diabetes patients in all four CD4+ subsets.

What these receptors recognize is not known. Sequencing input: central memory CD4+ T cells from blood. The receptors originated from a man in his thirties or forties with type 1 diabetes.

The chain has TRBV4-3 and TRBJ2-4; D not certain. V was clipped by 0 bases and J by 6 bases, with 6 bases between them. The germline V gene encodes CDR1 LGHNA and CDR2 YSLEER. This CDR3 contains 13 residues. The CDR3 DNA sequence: TGCGCCAGCAGCCAAGAGCCCAGAAACATTCAGTACTTC. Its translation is CASSQEPRNIQYF.

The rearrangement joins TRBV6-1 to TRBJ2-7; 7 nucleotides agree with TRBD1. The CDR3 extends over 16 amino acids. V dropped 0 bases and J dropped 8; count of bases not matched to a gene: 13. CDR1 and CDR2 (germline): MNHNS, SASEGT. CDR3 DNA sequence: TGTGCCAGCAGTGAAGCGACTTGGGACAGCAGTGTCAAGCAGTACTTC. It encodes CASSEATWDSSVKQYF.

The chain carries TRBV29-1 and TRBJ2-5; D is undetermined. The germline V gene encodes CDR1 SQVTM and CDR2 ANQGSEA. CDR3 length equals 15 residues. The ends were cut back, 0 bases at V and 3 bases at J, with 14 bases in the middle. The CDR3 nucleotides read TGCAGCGTTGAAGATCCGGCAGGTACGAAAGAGACCCAGTACTTC. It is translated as CSVEDPAGTKETQYF.

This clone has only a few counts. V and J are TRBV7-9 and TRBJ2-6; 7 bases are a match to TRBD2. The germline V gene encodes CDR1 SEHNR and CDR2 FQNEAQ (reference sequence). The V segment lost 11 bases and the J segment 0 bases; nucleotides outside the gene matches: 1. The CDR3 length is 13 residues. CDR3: CAGRGSGANVLTF. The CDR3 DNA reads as TGTGCCGGGAGGGGCTCTGGGGCCAACGTCCTGACTTTC.

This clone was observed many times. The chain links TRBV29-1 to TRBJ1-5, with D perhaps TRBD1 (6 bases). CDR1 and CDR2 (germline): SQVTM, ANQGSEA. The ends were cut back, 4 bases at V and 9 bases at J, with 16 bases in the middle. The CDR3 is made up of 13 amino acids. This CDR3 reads CSVVYDRFGPQHF. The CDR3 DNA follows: TGCAGCGTTGTATACGACAGGTTCGGGCCCCAGCATTTT. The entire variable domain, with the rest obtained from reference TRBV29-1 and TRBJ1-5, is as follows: SAVISQKPSRDICQRGTSLTIQCQVDSQVTMMFWYRQQPGQSLTLIATANQGSEATYESGFVIDKFPISRPNLTFSTLTVSNMSPEDSSIYLCSVVYDRFGPQHFGDGTRLSIL.

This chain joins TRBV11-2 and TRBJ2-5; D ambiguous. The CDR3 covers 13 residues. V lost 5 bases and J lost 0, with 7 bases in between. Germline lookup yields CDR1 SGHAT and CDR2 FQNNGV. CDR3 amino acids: CASSGAYQETQYF. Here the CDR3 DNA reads TGTGCCAGCAGCGGAGCCTACCAAGAGACCCAGTACTTC.

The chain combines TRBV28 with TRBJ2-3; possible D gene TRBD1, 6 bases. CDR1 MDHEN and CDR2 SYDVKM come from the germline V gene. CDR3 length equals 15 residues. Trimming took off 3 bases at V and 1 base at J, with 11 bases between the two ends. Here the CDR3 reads CASSFAGVGTDTQYF. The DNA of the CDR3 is TGTGCCAGCAGTTTCGCAGGGGTCGGCACAGATACGCAGTATTTT.

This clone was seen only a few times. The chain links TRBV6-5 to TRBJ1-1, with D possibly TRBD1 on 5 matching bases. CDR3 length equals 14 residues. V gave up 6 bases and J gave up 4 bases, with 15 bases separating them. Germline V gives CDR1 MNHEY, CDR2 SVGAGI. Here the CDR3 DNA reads TGTGCCAGCAGGCTTTCCAGGGTTGGCACTGAAGCTTTCTTT. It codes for CASRLSRVGTEAFF.

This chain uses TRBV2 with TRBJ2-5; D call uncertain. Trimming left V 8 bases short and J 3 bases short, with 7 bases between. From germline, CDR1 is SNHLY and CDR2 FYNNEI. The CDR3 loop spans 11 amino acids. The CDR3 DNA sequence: TGTGCCAGCGAGTCGGAAGAGACCCAGTACTTC. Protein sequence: CASESEETQYF.